This T cell receptor beta chain was found in a study of T cell changes during pregnancy in multiple sclerosis (dated by TCRdb to the late 2010s). Concerning the study at large: Changes in the T cell repertoire over the course of pregnancy were examined in this study in women with multiple sclerosis.

As for this clone: Its antigen specificity is not known. No quality values exist for individual bases; no much larger clone is one base distant.

V loses 0 bases of germline sequence and J loses 0 bases, and the interval between the two ends is 11 bases. Per the germline V gene, LGHNA is the CDR1 and YSLEER is the CDR2. Spanning cysteine to phenylalanine, the CDR3 consists of 16 amino acids. The CDR3 DNA has 48 bases and is translated from base 1. The library was produced with the immunoSEQ multiplex PCR assay. TCRdb stores this immuneACCESS table with in-frame sequences only. Part of the clones is absent; in the studies checked, under half of the shortfall reflects unresolved V genes, and no reason is known for the rest. This sample holds 40,000 to 45,000 clones; approximately 91% were observed only once. The biggest ten clones account for around 7% of the sample.

The sample here was CD8+ T cells from peripheral blood mononuclear cells, taken in the third trimester of pregnancy. The clonotype comes from a female donor with multiple sclerosis, enrolled in a pregnancy study. The sequence joins TRBV4-3 to TRBJ1-2; no D gene can be assigned with confidence. The DNA is TGCGCCAGCAGCCAAGATCGGTCCGCTACTAACTATGGCTACACCTTC. Protein translation: CASSQDRSATNYGYTF.